These 7 T cell receptor beta chains originate from one sample sequenced in a study of cytomegalovirus exposure and HLA in healthy donors listed by TCRdb under 2017. Preparation of the library involved the immunoSEQ multiplex PCR assay. This is the immuneACCESS table as TCRdb keeps it, with only in-frame sequences that have V and J called. A part of the clones is gone; compared with another copy, unresolved V genes explain less than half, and the rest is unexplained. The sample table shows 150,000 to 200,000 clones, and 88% are seen once. The top ten constitute 2.5% to 3% of the sample. What was sequenced was PBMCs. The receptors were sampled from a man aged 18 to 29 in good health and CMV-seronegative.

The chain uses TRBV6-5 and TRBJ2-5; D unclear. The V end lost 5 bases, the J end lost 4 bases, and 11 bases lay between the germline ends. The CDR3 runs 13 residues. CDR1 and CDR2 (germline): MNHEY, SVGAGI. In DNA form, the CDR3 reads TGTGCCAGCAGTCAGAGGTCCGGAGAGACCCAGTACTTC. Translated: CASSQRSGETQYF.

This chain joins TRBV19 and TRBJ1-4, with 9 bases lining up with TRBD1. From germline, CDR1 is LNHDA and CDR2 SQIVND (reference sequence). The CDR3 has 14 amino acids. Losses at the gene ends were 11 bases for V and 6 bases for J; bases not matched to a gene: 10. This CDR3 reads CASHPGQGHEKLFF. CDR3 nucleotide sequence: TGTGCCTCGCACCCGGGACAGGGTCATGAAAAACTGTTTTTT.

The V call is TRBV6-5, the J call TRBJ1-2; 7 nucleotides match TRBD1. This CDR3 region has 14 residues. Germline CDR1 MNHEY, CDR2 SVGAGI. V shed 8 bases and J 4 bases; nucleotides not matched to a gene: 10. The CDR3 DNA is TGTGCCAGCGCAAACAGGGGAGGAGGCTATGGCTACACCTTC. Translated: CASANRGGGYGYTF.

The genes are TRBV6-1 and TRBJ1-1; D is possibly TRBD1 (5 bases). Germline V gene lookup returns CDR1 MNHNS and CDR2 SASEGT. This CDR3 is built from 15 residues. Deletions cut 10 bases from V and 6 bases from J, with 24 bases between. CDR3 protein: CAIYAKRQTFSEAFF. CDR3 DNA sequence: TGTGCCATATACGCCAAAAGACAGACCTTTTCTGAAGCTTTCTTT.

This chain joins TRBV5-1 and TRBJ1-4; possible D gene TRBD1, 5 bases. Germline CDR1 reads SGHRS; CDR2 reads YFSETQ. This CDR3 has 13 residues. Deletions cut 4 bases from V and 4 bases from J, with 8 bases between. The DNA of the CDR3 is TGCGCCAGCAGCCGGGACTTTAATGAAAAACTGTTTTTT. Translation: CASSRDFNEKLFF.

J is TRBJ2-3 and V is TRBV5-1, with 10 bases fitting TRBD2. This CDR3 has 16 amino acids. The V segment lost 4 bases and the J segment 4 bases; nucleotides outside the gene matches: 9. In germline, CDR1 is SGHRS, CDR2 YFSETQ. DNA for the CDR3: TGCGCCAGCAGCCCAAGAGCGGGGGGGTTATCAGATACGCAGTATTTT. Protein: CASSPRAGGLSDTQYF.

This sequence joins TRBV11-2 and TRBJ2-5; the match to TRBD2 covers 8 bases. Germline V gives CDR1 SGHAT, CDR2 FQNNGV. The J segment lost 5 bases and the V segment lost 2 bases, leaving 7 bases of the junction unmatched. The CDR3 has 15 residues. The CDR3 region is CASSLSGTRSETQYF. CDR3 nucleotide sequence: TGTGCCAGCAGCTTATCCGGGACTAGGAGCGAGACCCAGTACTTC.